Listed here are 23 T cell receptor beta chains from one sample, sequenced in a study of spatial heterogeneity in lung cancer. Time point of the sample: blood at routine non-recurrence follow-up after resection. TCRdb redid the calling of the 5' RACE reads with MiXCR, one entry per CDR3 protein. Of about 70,000 distinct CDR3 sequences listed, 8% to 9% are singletons. The sample in question was PBMCs, obtained at follow-up. These TCRs come from a female donor with early-stage non-small cell lung cancer.

This clonotype was detected many times. This chain connects TRBV4-2 to TRBJ2-7; TRBD2 agrees at 15 bases. Trimming at V came to 0 bases and at J to 3 bases, leaving 9 bases not matched to a gene. The CDR3 consists of 19 residues. Germline V gene lookup returns CDR1 LGHNA and CDR2 YNFKEQ. CDR3 nucleotide sequence: TGTGCCAGCAGCCAAGATCCAGGACTAGCGGGAGGGCCAAACTACGAGCAGTACTTC. This gives the protein CASSQDPGLAGGPNYEQYF.

The chain uses TRBV27 and TRBJ2-7; D is unclear. The germline CDR1 and CDR2 sequences are MNHEY and SMNVEV (reference sequence). The CDR3 totals 19 residues. Trimming removed 2 bases at V and 0 bases at J, with 23 bases between. The CDR3 loop is CASSLGPAGDLRSSYEQYF. The CDR3 DNA reads TGTGCCAGCAGTTTAGGCCCAGCAGGTGACCTACGTAGCTCCTACGAGCAGTACTTC.

This clonotype has at least ten counts. The chain carries TRBV28 and TRBJ2-2; the D is unclear. CDR1 and CDR2 (germline): MDHEN, SYDVKM. This CDR3 is built from 10 residues. V dropped 6 bases and J dropped 6 bases, with 2 bases sitting between them. In DNA form, the CDR3 reads TGTGCCAGCAGATCCGGGGAGCTGTTTTTT. Its protein product is CASRSGELFF.

This clonotype was picked up a small number of times. The J gene is TRBJ1-2, the V gene TRBV5-1; D is unclear. V was clipped by 5 bases and J by 3 bases, with 11 bases between them. From germline, CDR1 is SGHRS and CDR2 YFSETQ. This CDR3 comprises 13 residues. This CDR3 is CASRTGGDYGYTF. The CDR3 nucleotides read TGCGCCAGCAGGACGGGAGGAGACTATGGCTACACCTTC.

This chain joins TRBV6-5 and TRBJ1-1; no definite D call. This CDR3 comprises 15 residues. Germline V gives CDR1 MNHEY, CDR2 SVGAGI. Trimming shortened V by 2 bases and J by 4 bases, and 14 bases separated the two germline ends. The CDR3: CASSYGLSRLTEAFF. CDR3 DNA sequence: TGTGCCAGCAGTTACGGTCTTTCGCGGCTCACTGAAGCTTTCTTT.

Notes on this clonotype: A much larger clone lies a single base off, so this may be a read error. This chain uses TRBV15 with TRBJ2-1, with TRBD2 matching 10 bases. Germline V gene sequence: CDR1 LNHNV, CDR2 YYDKDF (reference sequence). V lost 8 bases and J lost 10; bases outside the gene matches: 8. The CDR3 sequence is 13 residues long. The CDR3 coding sequence is TGTGCCACCGGCGGAGTGACTAGCGGGGAGCAGTTCTTC. This sequence encodes CATGGVTSGEQFF.

Ten or more counts support this clonotype. In DNA form, the CDR3 reads TGTGCCAGCAGTCGCCCGGACAGTTCATATCAGCCCCAGCATTTT. It translates to CASSRPDSSYQPQHF. V is TRBV6-2 or TRBV6-3 and J is TRBJ1-5; possible D gene TRBD1, 6 bases. Germline V CDR1 and CDR2: MNHEY, SVGEGT. The V end was cut by 5 bases, the J end by 5 bases, with 16 bases between. The CDR3 spans 15 residues.

This clonotype was seen many times. This chain joins TRBV29-1 and TRBJ2-7; D is perhaps TRBD1 or TRBD2 (5 bases each). Trimming pared 6 bases from V and 2 bases from J, leaving 17 bases between. The CDR3 has 14 amino acids. CDR1 is SQVTM, CDR2 ANQGSEA, per germline. The DNA for the CDR3 is TGCAGCGTCATGGAACAGGACTCACCCTACGAGCAGTACTTC. Translation: CSVMEQDSPYEQYF.

J is TRBJ1-1 and V is TRBV3-1; D gene uncertain. The CDR3 has 14 residues. Germline V gene data show CDR1 as LGHDT and CDR2 as YNNKEL (reference sequence). The V end was cut by 3 bases, the J end by 2 bases, with 10 bases between. DNA of the CDR3: TGTGCCAGCAGCCAGGTGGCTGCCAACACTGAAGCTTTCTTT. It specifies CASSQVAANTEAFF.

With regard to this clonotype: A single base separates this from a much larger clone, so it may be a read error. The V gene is TRBV29-1, the J gene TRBJ2-2, with D possibly TRBD2 on 5 matching bases. The CDR3 has 11 amino acids. The germline gives CDR1 SQVTM, CDR2 ANQGSEA. Deletions cut 7 bases from V and 8 bases from J, with 11 bases between. CDR3 sequence (DNA): TGCAGCGCTGGAGGTGGAGGGGAGCTGTTTTTT. It codes for CSAGGGGELFF.

The chain has TRBV19 and TRBJ1-6; TRBD1 might be the D (6 bases). The length of the CDR3 is 16 residues. Between the trimmed V and J ends, which lost 4 bases and 10 bases, there was a span of 20 bases. Germline lookup yields CDR1 LNHDA and CDR2 SQIVND (reference sequence). The DNA for the CDR3 is TGTGCCAGTAGTAAGTTCCGGGACAACCCTGGATCACCCCTCCACTTT. It yields the protein CASSKFRDNPGSPLHF.

The sample holds many counts of this clonotype. The genes are TRBV27 and TRBJ2-7; D unresolved. V shed 5 bases and J shed 3 bases, with 8 bases lying between them. Per germline, CDR1 MNHEY and CDR2 SMNVEV (reference sequence). The CDR3 consists of 12 residues. As DNA, the CDR3 is TGTGCCAGCAGTCCCGACCTCTACGAGCAGTACTTC. Protein: CASSPDLYEQYF.

This rearrangement joins TRBV19 to TRBJ2-7; TRBD1 agrees at 7 bases. After removal of 4 bases from V and 2 bases from J, the junction contained 8 bases not matched to a gene. This CDR3 has 15 amino acids. Germline V gene lookup returns CDR1 LNHDA and CDR2 SQIVND (reference sequence). The DNA of the CDR3 is TGTGCCAGTAGTACTCGACAGGGTAACCCCTACGAGCAGTACTTC. Its protein is CASSTRQGNPYEQYF.

This clonotype was seen at least ten times. This chain links TRBV15 with TRBJ2-7; 7 bases fit TRBD1. After removal of 4 bases from V and 5 bases from J, the junction contained 5 bases not matched to a gene. The CDR3 is 13 amino acids. CDR1 is LNHNV, CDR2 YYDKDF, per germline (reference sequence). CDR3 sequence (DNA): TGTGCCACCAGCACTAACAGGGGCAACGAGCAGTACTTC. Residues: CATSTNRGNEQYF.

The chain employs TRBV29-1 and TRBJ2-2; D is unresolved. V was trimmed by 4 bases and J by 2 bases, leaving 5 bases between them. The CDR3 is 12 amino acids. The germline gives CDR1 SQVTM, CDR2 ANQGSEA. CDR3 sequence reads: CSVALNTGELFF. Here the CDR3 DNA reads TGCAGCGTTGCCCTCAACACCGGGGAGCTGTTTTTT.

This clonotype was detected many times. The chain uses TRBV7-9 and TRBJ2-6, with no clear D. With 5 bases removed from V and 2 bases from J, the gap between germline ends came to 16 bases. Germline assignment: CDR1 SEHNR and CDR2 FQNEAQ (reference sequence). This CDR3 contains 17 residues. The CDR3 region is CASSQRFLEPGANVLTF. The CDR3 DNA reads as TGTGCCAGCAGCCAGAGGTTTCTGGAACCTGGGGCCAACGTCCTGACTTTC. Complete variable domain (other parts from reference TRBV7-9 and TRBJ2-6): DTGVSQNPRHKITKRGQNVTFRCDPISEHNRLYWYRQTLGQGPEFLTYFQNEAQLEKSRLLSDRFSAERPKGSFSTLEIQRTEQGDSAMYLCASSQRFLEPGANVLTFGAGSRLTVL.

This clonotype occurred many times. This sequence joins TRBV3-1 and TRBJ2-1, with 9 bases lining up with TRBD2. This CDR3 contains 16 residues. The junction had 9 bases not matched to a gene; V was cut back by 5 bases and J by 4 bases. Germline V gene lookup returns CDR1 LGHDT and CDR2 YNNKEL (reference sequence). The CDR3 DNA sequence: TGTGCCAGCAGCTTACTTGGAGCGGGAGGTTACAATGAGCAGTTCTTC. Translation: CASSLLGAGGYNEQFF.

This clonotype has ten or more counts. The chain recombines TRBV28 with TRBJ2-5; D unresolved. V lost 6 bases and J lost 3, with 11 bases in between. This CDR3 spans 13 amino acids. The germline gives CDR1 MDHEN, CDR2 SYDVKM. The CDR3 reads CASRAEAEETQYF. In DNA form, the CDR3 reads TGTGCCAGCAGAGCCGAGGCGGAAGAGACCCAGTACTTC.

In this sample, this clonotype turned up many times. The chain links TRBV10-3 to TRBJ1-4; D call uncertain. The CDR3 length is 13 residues. Germline assignment: CDR1 ENHRY and CDR2 SYGVKD. Trimming removed 10 bases at V and 3 bases at J, with 12 bases between. CDR3 amino acids: CATARVANEKLFF. The CDR3 DNA reads TGTGCCACCGCGCGGGTGGCTAATGAAAAACTGTTTTTT.

The chain recombines TRBV5-1 with TRBJ2-7, with TRBD2 matching 11 bases. Germline CDR1 reads SGHRS; CDR2 reads YFSETQ. CDR3 length equals 14 residues. The CDR3 DNA follows: TGCGCTACAACTCCTAGCGGGAGGAATGGCGAGCAGTACTTC. Protein: CATTPSGRNGEQYF. Supplemented by reference TRBV5-1 and TRBJ2-7, the full variable domain reads KAGVTQTPRYLIKTRGQQVTLSCSPISGHRSVSWYQQTPGQGLQFLFEYFSETQRNKGNFPGRFSGRQFSNSRSEMNVSTLELGDSALYLCATTPSGRNGEQYFGPGTRLTVT.

This clonotype has more than one count but fewer than ten. The V and J genes are TRBV5-1 and TRBJ2-7; no reliable D call. CDR3 length: 16 amino acids. Looked up from germline, CDR1 is SGHRS and CDR2 is YFSETQ. Deletions cut 1 base from V and 2 bases from J, with 16 bases between. The CDR3 here is CASSLNDPRNPYEQYF. The DNA of the CDR3 is TGCGCCAGCAGCTTGAATGATCCAAGAAACCCCTACGAGCAGTACTTC.

This clonotype showed up many times. The chain has TRBV25-1 and TRBJ1-2, with D possibly being TRBD1 (6 bases). V lost 2 bases to trimming and J lost 4 bases, with 11 bases between them. This CDR3 region has 14 residues. Germline V CDR1 and CDR2: MGHDK, SYGVNS. The CDR3 spells CASSEAGTLYGYTF. The CDR3 DNA reads TGTGCCAGCAGTGAAGCCGGGACACTCTATGGCTACACCTTC.

This clonotype was counted at least ten times. This chain uses TRBV27 with TRBJ2-3; D is unresolved. Deletions cut 4 bases from V and 4 bases from J, with 15 bases between. This CDR3 comprises 15 residues. Germline V gives CDR1 MNHEY, CDR2 SMNVEV (reference sequence). Here the CDR3 reads CASSWALLRADTQYF. Here the CDR3 DNA reads TGTGCCAGCAGTTGGGCACTACTCCGGGCAGATACGCAGTATTTT.